This entry lists 18 T cell receptor beta chains sequenced from one sample in a study of T cell clonality in common variable immunodeficiency. These receptors lack a known antigen. Assay used: immunoSEQ multiplex PCR; TCRdb lists only in-frame clones, some missing. There are some 21,000 clones in the sample, none observed a single time. General study points: Common variable immunodeficiency TCR beta sequences reportedly had fewer deletions and N-nucleotide insertions.

Sequenced material: peripheral blood mononuclear cells. The source is a human donor with common variable immunodeficiency.

This clone was seen only a few times. The read stops 3 residues short of the end of the CDR3; the missing end is completed from the germline J gene. The chain couples TRBV7-7 to TRBJ2-1, with 11 bases identical to TRBD1. J lost 8 bases, V lost 5 bases, and 5 bases had no gene match. Germline assignment: CDR1 SSHAT and CDR2 FNYEAQ (reference sequence). The CDR3 is 14 residues long. The CDR3 loop reads CASSRDRGFHEQFF. Partial CDR3 DNA: TGTGCCAGCAGCCGGGACAGGGGGTTTCATGAG.

This clone occurred many times. The sequenced fragment ends 3 residues before the CDR3 boundary, so the rest is inferred from the germline J gene. The chain combines TRBV18 with TRBJ1-1, with D possibly TRBD1 on 6 matching bases. Trimming left V 8 bases short and J 3 bases short, with 13 bases between. Germline loops: CDR1 KGHSH, CDR2 LQKENI. CDR3 size: 13 residues. The CDR3 DNA, read in part, is TGTGCCAGCAGTACAGGGACGGACACTGAA. Its translation: CASSTGTDTE. The entire CDR3 sequence reads CASSTGTDTEAFF.

A note on this clone: The read ends 3 residues shy of where the CDR3 ends; the end is completed using the germline J gene. The V gene is TRBV7-9, the J gene TRBJ2-1, with D possibly matching TRBD2 (6 bases). V was pared by 0 bases and J by 3 bases, with 6 bases between. The CDR3 loop spans 14 amino acids. Looked up from germline, CDR1 is SEHNR and CDR2 is FQNEAQ (reference sequence). The part of the CDR3 DNA that was read is TGTGCCAGCAGCTTAGCGGGGGGCTACAATGAG. It specifies CASSLAGGYNE. The full CDR3 is CASSLAGGYNEQFF.

Turning to this clone: With the read ending 3 residues before the CDR3 end, the germline J gene is used to fill in that end. This chain connects TRBV2 to TRBJ1-4, with 9 nucleotides matching TRBD1. J gave up 6 bases and V 5 bases, and 10 bases lay outside the gene matches. There are 16 residues in the CDR3. From germline, CDR1 is SNHLY and CDR2 FYNNEI. The CDR3 here is CASSPRQGVFYEKLFF. CDR3 DNA, as far as it was read: TGTGCCAGCAGTCCAAGACAGGGGGTTTTTTATGAAAAA.

This clone was detected only a few times. CDR3 bases read: TGTGCCAGTAGTATAGATCCTGGACACTACGAG. This encodes CASSIDPGHYE. The full CDR3 protein reads CASSIDPGHYEQYF. The chain joins TRBV19 to TRBJ2-7, with D possibly being TRBD1 (5 bases). The CDR3 end lies 3 residues beyond the end of the read and is filled in from the germline J gene. The CDR3 has 14 residues. Germline V gives CDR1 LNHDA, CDR2 SQIVND (reference sequence). Trimming left V 0 bases short and J 3 bases short, with 9 bases between.

This clone was observed a handful of times. The CDR3 extends 3 residues past the end of the read, so its final part is completed from the germline J gene. The V gene is TRBV7-6, the J gene TRBJ2-3, with D maybe TRBD2 (6 bases). The germline V gene has CDR1 SGHVS and CDR2 FNYEAQ. The CDR3 sequence is 17 residues long. V lost 1 base and J lost 6, with 20 bases in between. CDR3 protein: CASSLVNSGPQSDTQYF. CDR3 bases read: TGTGCCAGCAGCTTAGTGAACAGCGGGCCTCAGAGCGATACG. The full variable domain, in which reference TRBV7-6 and TRBJ2-3 provide the parts outside the CDR3, is GAGVSQSPRYKVTKRGQDVALRCDPISGHVSLYWYRQALGQGPEFLTYFNYEAQQDKSGLPNDRFSAERPEGSISTLTIQRTEQRDSAMYRCASSLVNSGPQSDTQYFGPGTRLTVL.

This clone has more than one count but fewer than ten. The missing CDR3 end, 3 residues past where the read stops, is filled in from the germline J gene. This chain connects TRBV6-2 or TRBV6-3 to TRBJ2-3; 7 nucleotides match TRBD1. The V gene's germline CDR1 is MNHEY and CDR2 SVGEGT. CDR3 length equals 15 residues. The trim removed 4 bases at V and 7 bases at J, leaving 11 bases unmatched. This CDR3 reads CASSSGQARPYTQYF. CDR3 DNA, as far as it was read: TGTGCCAGCAGTTCCGGACAGGCACGTCCTTATACG.

This clone was counted only a few times. Read sequence stops 3 residues before the CDR3 end, and the germline J gene provides the missing end. V and J are TRBV6-2 or TRBV6-3 and TRBJ2-7; 8 positions agree with TRBD1. This CDR3 contains 16 residues. Germline CDR1 reads MNHEY; CDR2 reads SVGEGT. J gave up 3 bases and V 9 bases, and 16 bases lay outside the gene matches. CDR3 amino acids: CARSGRRQDRDYEQYF. The covered CDR3 bases are TGTGCCAGGTCAGGACGACGTCAGGACAGGGACTACGAG.

This clone has a handful of counts. The read finishes 3 residues shy of the CDR3 end, and the germline J gene is used to complete it. V gene TRBV6-2 or TRBV6-3 combines with J gene TRBJ2-7; TRBD1 agrees at 10 bases. The CDR3 is made up of 15 amino acids. The V gene end was trimmed by 5 bases and the J gene end by 3 bases; junction bases not matched to a gene: 7. Per the germline V gene, CDR1 is MNHEY and CDR2 is SVGEGT. The CDR3 loop reads CASSARDRGLYEQYF. CDR3 DNA (partial): TGTGCCAGCAGTGCTCGGGACAGGGGACTCTACGAG.

Notes on this clone: The sequenced fragment ends 3 residues before the CDR3 boundary, so the rest is inferred from the germline J gene. The chain links TRBV6-2 or TRBV6-3 to TRBJ2-1, with D possibly matching TRBD2 (7 bases). CDR1 MNHEY and CDR2 SVGEGT come from the germline V gene. Trimming stripped 5 bases from V and 7 bases from J, with 18 bases between. CDR3 length: 15 amino acids. This CDR3 reads CASSQSTEGGNEQFF. The covered CDR3 bases are TGTGCCAGCAGTCAAAGTACGGAGGGGGGGAATGAG.

This clone was seen repeatedly, ten times or more. The read ends 3 residues early relative to the CDR3; the germline J gene fills the gap. The V and J genes are TRBV5-1 and TRBJ1-5; 9 bases fit TRBD1. V lost 0 bases to trimming and J lost 4 bases; unmatched junction nucleotides: 5. The length of the CDR3 is 16 residues. In germline, CDR1 is SGHRS, CDR2 YFSETQ. The CDR3 DNA, read in part, is TGCGCCAGCAGCTTGGGGGACAGGGTGGGGAATCAGCCC. Its protein is CASSLGDRVGNQP. The whole CDR3 sequence is CASSLGDRVGNQPQHF.

This clone was picked up a small number of times. The read is 3 residues too short to cover the CDR3 end, so that end is filled in from the germline J gene. V usage is TRBV7-3 and J usage is TRBJ2-3; D uncertain. V was pared by 9 bases and J by 0 bases, with 13 bases between. Germline CDR1 is SGHTA and CDR2 is FQGTGA. The CDR3 totals 14 residues. The CDR3 loop reads CASRKAASTDTQYF. The part of the CDR3 DNA that was read is TGTGCCAGTCGAAAGGCGGCTAGCACAGATACG.

Regarding this clone: The CDR3 end falls 3 residues outside the read, so it is completed with the germline J gene. The V call is TRBV19, the J call TRBJ2-7; D is unclear. Deletions cut 4 bases from V and 3 bases from J, with 13 bases between. Germline V gives CDR1 LNHDA, CDR2 SQIVND (reference sequence). CDR3 length: 14 residues. The CDR3 protein is CASSRVGSSYEQYF. Partial CDR3 DNA: TGTGCCAGTAGTAGGGTGGGCTCGAGCTACGAG.

This clone was counted between two and nine times. The CDR3 DNA, read in part, is TGTGCCAGCAGCTTAGTGGGGACAGCCTATGGC. It codes for CASSLVGTAYG. The full CDR3 sequence reads CASSLVGTAYGYTF. The gene calls are TRBV7-9 and TRBJ1-2, with 7 positions matching TRBD1. The read terminates 3 residues ahead of where the CDR3 ends, so the germline J gene completes it. The CDR3 is 14 residues long. Germline V gives CDR1 SEHNR, CDR2 FQNEAQ (reference sequence). The junction had 3 bases not matched to a gene; V was cut back by 1 base and J by 4 bases.

In its sample, this clone was seen many times. Read sequence stops 3 residues before the CDR3 end, and the germline J gene provides the missing end. The chain links TRBV19 to TRBJ1-2; 9 bases are shared with TRBD1. Per germline, CDR1 LNHDA and CDR2 SQIVND (reference sequence). The trim removed 3 bases at V and 4 bases at J, leaving 3 bases unmatched. The CDR3 contains 14 residues. The sequenced part of the CDR3 DNA is TGTGCCAGTAGTATTGACAGGGGGACCTATGGC. Encoded protein: CASSIDRGTYG. The whole CDR3 is CASSIDRGTYGYTF.

The sample holds a few counts of this clone. The part of the CDR3 DNA that was read is TGTGCCAGTAGTATGTCTGGACTTCAAGAGACC. Translating it yields CASSMSGLQET. The whole CDR3 protein reads CASSMSGLQETQYF. The V gene is TRBV19, the J gene TRBJ2-5, with D perhaps TRBD2 (5 bases). The read is 3 residues too short to cover the CDR3 end, so that end is filled in from the germline J gene. The germline V and J ends were trimmed by 3 bases and 2 bases, with 10 bases remaining between them. Germline CDR1 LNHDA, CDR2 SQIVND (reference sequence). The CDR3 sequence is 14 residues long.

This clone is medium-sized within its sample. The CDR3 is cut off 3 residues early in the read; its end comes from the germline J gene. The chain is built from TRBV7-2 and TRBJ1-1; D is uncertain. V was clipped by 1 base and J by 6 bases, with 12 bases between them. Germline assignment: CDR1 SGHTA and CDR2 FQGNSA. This CDR3 is built from 14 residues. The CDR3 reads CASSLEGFASEAFF. The CDR3 bases that were read are TGTGCCAGCAGCTTAGAAGGGTTTGCGTCTGAA.

In regard to this clone: The CDR3 end falls 3 residues outside the read, so it is completed with the germline J gene. This rearrangement joins TRBV19 to TRBJ2-7; 8 bases map to TRBD1. The V segment lost 4 bases and the J segment 3 bases; nucleotides outside the gene matches: 5. CDR1 is LNHDA and CDR2 is SQIVND in the germline V gene (reference sequence). The CDR3 loop spans 14 amino acids. The sequenced CDR3 bases are TGTGCCAGTAGTAAGAGACAGGGGATCTACGAG. This gives the protein CASSKRQGIYE. The entire CDR3 reads CASSKRQGIYEQYF.